This TCR beta chain derives from a study of shared clonotypes between healthy human individuals (dated by TCRdb to the early 2020s). About the study as a whole: Two women and a few men aged 18 to 49 years were included in the cohort. For each donor, three plates each were used for CD4 naive and CD4 memory, two plates were used for CD8 naive, and one plate was used for CD8 memory. Blood TCR repertoires of five healthy adults were deeply sequenced to estimate repertoire size and the extent of clonotype sharing between individuals. Libraries were prepared and TCR repertoires were sequenced by different laboratories using diverse techniques, in order to increase sequencing depth and limit assay-specific biases. Per donor, leukapheresis produced somewhere between about 0.9 and 9.5 billion PBMCs.

Concerning this clone itself: Its antigen remains unidentified. No base quality values were provided; no much bigger clone lies one nucleotide off.

CD8 naive samples were CD45RO-negative cells positively selected for CCR7, giving a CD45RA+CCR7+ population that excluded TemRA cells. Healthy HIV-negative adults with no recently reported acute infections or vaccinations were included as donors. Every donor was a Caucasian adult residing in Nashville, Tennessee, USA. After blood collection by leukapheresis, PBMCs were isolated using Ficoll-Histopaque density gradient centrifugation and then cryopreserved in the vapor phase of liquid nitrogen. Analytical flow cytometry was used to check the purity and quantity of every magnetically sorted T cell population. Each sorted fraction had its genomic DNA isolated and then quantified by UV absorbance on a Nanodrop 2000c. V gives up 2 bases and J gives up 5 bases, and the segment between their germline ends measures 9 bases. CDR1 and CDR2, looked up from the germline V gene (reference sequence), are MNHEY and SMNVEV. Counted from cysteine to phenylalanine, this CDR3 has 14 amino acids. Solely the CDR3 DNA is kept, with 42 bases framed from the first base.

Study-wide findings and limitations: Based on pairwise subsampling, the degree of clonotype sharing among donors was expected to be affected by sequencing depth. Sampling was restricted to blood, and TCR repertoires in tissue are likely to differ from TCR repertoires in blood. Compared with non-shared clonotypes, the clonotypes found in all four sorted-subset donors had higher generation probabilities. Because the study included only a small number of donors, the genetic and exposure-history diversity represented was limited. Sharing across several donors was observed for approximately 5% of naive CD4, over 3% of naive CD8, 2% to 2.5% of memory CD4, and roughly 0.4% of memory CD8 clonotypes. Estimated clonotype richness was generally larger for naive than for memory subsets. Rarefaction of sorted-subset datasets indicated incomplete sequencing despite the large sequencing depth.

TCR CDR3 regions were amplified from genomic DNA by multiplex PCR using the deep immunoSEQ assay. Genomic DNA extracted from each cell subset was distributed evenly over all wells of several immunoSEQ 96-well plates, and each plate served as one replicate. For sorted subsets, roughly 200 ng of genomic DNA, equivalent to 25,000 to 30,000 T cell genomes, went into each replicate PCR. Purified libraries were quantified with a Qubit 3.0 fluorometer, sized on a Bioanalyzer 2100, and re-quantified with the KAPA Library Quantification kit. Every immunoSEQ 96-well plate was sequenced on a dedicated single-read 150-cycle Illumina NextSeq 550 flow cell. In the authors' own workflow: Because only junctional sequences without quality scores were contained in the immunoSEQ output, filtering matching that applied to full-length reads could not be performed. Sequences were annotated with PyIR, a Python wrapper for IgBLAST v1.9, using IMGT germline references to assign V/J genes and CDR3. Reads were removed for weak V/J assignments (E-value above 1e-6), missing CDR3, stop codons, out-of-frame junctions, or ambiguous translated residues. V3J clonotypes were defined as sequences sharing an identical inferred V gene, J gene, and CDR3 amino acid sequence. Percentage overlap between repertoires was calculated by dividing the number of shared unique clonotypes by the size of the smaller repertoire. Three approaches were used to assess repertoire richness: RTK rarefaction, the Chao1 estimator, and Recon v2.1 estimates of unobserved clonotypes. For all TCRbeta clonotypes obtained by the gDNA method from a few donors, generation probabilities were computed with OLGA. The clones in this table, taken by TCRdb from immuneACCESS, are in-frame only. Not every clone is retained; where verified, under half of the shortfall comes from an unresolved V gene, and the cause of the rest is unknown. V and J calls and clone size are those listed in that table; D and trimming were worked out from the DNA. This sample holds around 550,000 clones; about 95% were observed only once. The top ten clones comprise 0.11% of the sample.

The V gene is TRBV27 and the J gene is TRBJ1-4; TRBD1 is a weak D gene call, 6 bases matching. The receptor's source is a woman in her 30s in good health. The sequencing sample was made of naive CD8+ T cells sorted from blood. Sample cell subset or site, as interpreted from the label and publication: CD45RA+CCR7+. The CDR3 loop reads CASSLGGGNEKLFF. The nucleotides read TGTGCCAGCAGTTTAGGAGGGGGGAATGAAAAACTGTTTTTT.